Below are 32 T cell receptor beta chains sequenced from a single sample in a study of regulatory T cells in long-lasting Graves disease. Researchers made TCR beta libraries by using iRepertoire HTBI primers and running Arm-PCR on CDR3 regions. One entry per CDR3 protein, called by TCRdb with MiXCR from the multiplex PCR reads. The data show some 350,000 distinct CDR3 sequences, with about 16% seen just once and around 20% held by the top ten. Time point defined: newly diagnosed GD, antithyroid drugs for less than 3 months. The TCR library was made from RNA extracted from PBMCs. This sample was shared with a second study, whose subject was T cells in Graves' hyperthyroidism and ophthalmopathy.

Sequencing was performed on peripheral blood mononuclear cells (PBMCs), taken at new diagnosis, from a patient treated with antithyroid drugs. The receptors were sampled from a woman aged 18-29 years with Graves disease.

This clonotype came up many times. The gene calls are TRBV24-1 and TRBJ2-3; 8 bases are shared with TRBD1. Germline loops: CDR1 KGHDR, CDR2 SFDVKD. After removal of 3 bases from V and 6 bases from J, the junction contained 7 bases not matched to a gene. This CDR3 is 15 amino acids long. The CDR3 reads CATSDTRQGRDTQYF. The CDR3 DNA is TGTGCCACCAGTGATACGCGACAGGGGAGGGATACGCAGTATTTT.

This clonotype occurred many times. The chain has TRBV29-1 and TRBJ2-5, with D perhaps matching TRBD2 (5 bases). The CDR3 has 14 amino acids. CDR1 is SQVTM, CDR2 ANQGSEA, per germline. V gave up 3 bases and J gave up 5 bases, with 16 bases separating them. CDR3: CSVESIKGVETQYF. Here the CDR3 DNA reads TGCAGCGTTGAGTCGATAAAGGGAGTGGAGACCCAGTACTTC.

The chain carries TRBV6-1 and TRBJ2-6; 8 nucleotides match TRBD1. Germline assignment: CDR1 MNHNS and CDR2 SASEGT. The CDR3 loop spans 15 amino acids. Trimming cost V 5 bases and J 3 bases; bases outside gene matches: 3. CDR3 DNA sequence: TGTGCCAGCAGTTACGGGACAGGTGGGGCCAACGTCCTGACTTTC. Its protein is CASSYGTGGANVLTF.

This clonotype was counted at least ten times. The chain recombines TRBV28 with TRBJ2-6, with 7 bases fitting TRBD1. The CDR3 is made up of 14 amino acids. Germline trimming cut 3 bases from V and 6 bases from J; bases unmatched to any gene: 2. Per germline, CDR1 MDHEN and CDR2 SYDVKM. CDR3 bases: TGTGCCAGCAGTTTCACAGGGGAGGCCAACGTCCTGACTTTC. This gives the protein CASSFTGEANVLTF.

The sample holds a few counts of this clonotype. The chain is built from TRBV7-2 and TRBJ2-1; possibly TRBD1 or TRBD2 for D (5 bases each). Germline-derived CDR1 and CDR2 are SGHTA and FQGNSA. There are 13 residues in the CDR3. Deletions cut 2 bases from V and 7 bases from J, with 9 bases between. The CDR3 loop is CASSLWGWNEQFF. The CDR3 DNA is TGTGCCAGCAGCTTATGGGGGTGGAATGAGCAGTTCTTC.

This clonotype was counted many times. This sequence joins TRBV18 and TRBJ1-4, with 7 bases lining up with TRBD1. The V gene end was trimmed by 6 bases and the J gene end by 8 bases; junction bases not matched to a gene: 3. There are 12 residues in the CDR3. The germline gives CDR1 KGHSH, CDR2 LQKENI. CDR3: CASSPGGEKLFF. As DNA, the CDR3 is TGTGCCAGCTCTCCAGGGGGGGAAAAACTGTTTTTT.

This clonotype was counted ten times or more. CDR3 coding DNA: TGTGCCAGCACCCGGGACAGGGGGCCTGGAGATACGCAGTATTTT. Protein sequence: CASTRDRGPGDTQYF. The J gene is TRBJ2-3, the V gene TRBV12-3 or TRBV12-4; the match to TRBD1 covers 12 bases. Trimming took 7 bases from V and 5 from J; bases not matched to a gene: 7. This CDR3 is built from 15 residues.

The V call is TRBV9, the J call TRBJ1-5; D not resolved. The length of the CDR3 is 15 residues. V was trimmed by 2 bases and J by 1 base, leaving 10 bases between them. The germline V gene encodes CDR1 SGDLS and CDR2 YYNGEE. The CDR3, as DNA: TGTGCCAGCAGCGTTGGTCCATTAAGCAATCAGCCCCAGCATTTT. It specifies CASSVGPLSNQPQHF. Full variable domain (remainder filled in from reference TRBV9 and TRBJ1-5): DSGVTQTPKHLITATGQRVTLRCSPRSGDLSVYWYQQSLDQGLQFLIQYYNGEERAKGNILERFSAQQFPDLHSELNLSSLELGDSALYFCASSVGPLSNQPQHFGDGTRLSIL.

As DNA, the CDR3 is TGTGCCAGCCGGAAGGGGGACTATGGCTACACCTTC. Protein sequence: CASRKGDYGYTF. The chain employs TRBV6-1 and TRBJ1-2; maybe TRBD1 (6 bases). The CDR3 contains 12 residues. The V gene lost 8 bases and the J gene lost 3 bases, with 10 bases spanning the gap. Germline V gene sequence: CDR1 MNHNS, CDR2 SASEGT.

This clonotype was found a few times. V usage is TRBV29-1 and J usage is TRBJ2-6; D possibly corresponds to TRBD2 (6 bases). With 1 base removed from V and 2 bases from J, the gap between germline ends came to 6 bases. The V gene's germline CDR1 is SQVTM and CDR2 ANQGSEA. This CDR3 has 14 residues. CDR3 residues: CSVEGGAGANVLTF. The CDR3 nucleotides are TGCAGCGTTGAAGGGGGGGCTGGGGCCAACGTCCTGACTTTC.

This clonotype was seen repeatedly, ten times or more. This rearrangement joins TRBV18 to TRBJ2-7; tentative D call: TRBD1 (5 bases). V lost 6 bases and J 3 bases, leaving 12 bases between the germline ends. CDR3 size: 13 residues. Germline V lookup: CDR1 KGHSH, CDR2 LQKENI. The CDR3 sequence: CASSQGASYEQYF. CDR3 coding DNA: TGTGCCAGCTCTCAAGGGGCTAGCTACGAGCAGTACTTC.

This clonotype was seen many times. CDR3 sequence (DNA): TGTGCCTGGAGTCCGGGACTAGCGGGGGTAGGGGAGCTGTTTTTT. Amino acids: CAWSPGLAGVGELFF. This chain joins TRBV30 and TRBJ2-2; 14 bases map to TRBD2. Trimming cost V 2 bases and J 8 bases; bases outside gene matches: 4. CDR3 length equals 15 residues. Germline lookup yields CDR1 GTSNPN and CDR2 SVGIG (reference sequence).

This clonotype showed up just a few times. The junction shows a germline mismatch at one end, possibly a read error. The chain links TRBV9 to TRBJ2-1; a weak D match, TRBD2 (5 bases). The CDR3 sequence is 16 residues long. In germline, CDR1 is SGDLS, CDR2 YYNGEE. DNA for the CDR3: TGTACCAGCAGTACCGGGGTAGTGGGAGAGAGCGATGAGCAGTTCTTC. Translation gives CTSSTGVVGESDEQFF.

This clonotype occurred many times. The chain links TRBV27 to TRBJ1-2; D gene unclear. Germline values: CDR1 MNHEY, CDR2 SMNVEV (reference sequence). V lost 6 bases, J lost 2 bases, and 22 bases lay in between. The CDR3 spans 17 residues. CDR3 in amino acids: CASSPKWQVNVNYGYTF. In DNA, the CDR3 is TGTGCCAGCAGCCCCAAGTGGCAGGTCAATGTCAACTATGGCTACACCTTC.

This clonotype turned up a few times. The V gene is TRBV3-1, the J gene TRBJ2-2; D may be TRBD1 (6 bases). V lost 5 bases, J lost 2 bases, and 12 bases lay in between. The CDR3 spans 15 residues. CDR1 is LGHDT and CDR2 is YNNKEL in the germline V gene (reference sequence). DNA of the CDR3: TGTGCCAGCAGCACGGGACAAATAAACACCGGGGAGCTGTTTTTT. Amino acid sequence: CASSTGQINTGELFF.

In this sample, this clonotype turned up many times. The genes are TRBV5-1 and TRBJ2-4; TRBD1 matches 8 bases. The junction had 12 bases not matched to a gene; V was cut back by 4 bases and J by 6 bases. From germline, CDR1 is SGHRS and CDR2 YFSETQ. The CDR3 runs 16 residues. The CDR3 protein is CASSGAQGAWGNIQYF. CDR3 in DNA: TGCGCCAGCAGCGGGGCCCAGGGGGCGTGGGGAAACATTCAGTACTTC.

This rearrangement joins TRBV19 to TRBJ2-7; D perhaps matches TRBD1 (7 bases). V was trimmed by 3 bases and J by 5 bases, leaving 17 bases between them. Per germline, CDR1 LNHDA and CDR2 SQIVND (reference sequence). This CDR3 is 15 amino acids long. The CDR3 bases are TGTGCCAGTAGTATGGGCGGGACAGCCACCCACGAGCAGTACTTC. Protein product: CASSMGGTATHEQYF.

The genes are TRBV19 and TRBJ1-4, with TRBD1 matching 7 bases. In germline, CDR1 is LNHDA, CDR2 SQIVND (reference sequence). This CDR3 has 16 residues. V shed 7 bases and J 4 bases; nucleotides not matched to a gene: 12. DNA for the CDR3: TGTGCCAGTAACTCATACAGGGGATTCGGTAATGAAAAACTGTTTTTT. Protein sequence: CASNSYRGFGNEKLFF.

This clonotype was found many times. This sequence joins TRBV6-1 and TRBJ1-1; D not certain. This CDR3 has 11 amino acids. V was shortened by 9 bases and J by 1 base, with 6 bases between the two germline ends. Per the germline V gene, CDR1 is MNHNS and CDR2 is SASEGT. The CDR3 DNA is TGTGCCAGTAATACGAACACTGAAGCTTTCTTT. The encoded protein is CASNTNTEAFF.

This clonotype occurred once. The rearrangement joins TRBV29-1 to TRBJ2-2; D may be TRBD1 (6 bases). The germline V gene has CDR1 SQVTM and CDR2 ANQGSEA. The CDR3 spans 17 residues. Trimming removed 2 bases from V and 1 base from J, with 17 bases in between. The CDR3 nucleotides are TGCAGCGTTGAACCCAGGGCAGGGGTAAGGAACACCGGGGAGCTGTTTTTT. Residues: CSVEPRAGVRNTGELFF.

This clonotype was picked up many times. The CDR3 DNA reads TGCAGCGTTGTTTTGGCCGGGACTAGCGGGAGAGTGGGTACGCAGTATTTT. This encodes CSVVLAGTSGRVGTQYF. V is TRBV29-1 and J is TRBJ2-3; 14 bases align to TRBD2. From germline, CDR1 is SQVTM and CDR2 ANQGSEA. Losses at the gene ends were 4 bases for V and 8 bases for J; bases not matched to a gene: 14. The CDR3 totals 17 residues.

This clonotype appeared many times. The gene calls are TRBV30 and TRBJ1-1; D ambiguous. This CDR3 is built from 15 residues. CDR1 is GTSNPN and CDR2 is SVGIG in the germline V gene (reference sequence). V gave up 0 bases and J gave up 1 base, with 12 bases separating them. The CDR3 region is CAWSVLPAPNTEAFF. CDR3 coding DNA: TGTGCCTGGAGTGTACTCCCTGCACCGAACACTGAAGCTTTCTTT.

This clonotype was observed many times. The rearrangement joins TRBV6-1 to TRBJ2-7; 9 bases agree with TRBD1. The germline gives CDR1 MNHNS, CDR2 SASEGT. The ends lost 4 bases at V and 5 bases at J; junction bases unmatched: 9. This CDR3 spans 15 amino acids. The CDR3 region is CASSGWDRASHEQYF. As DNA, the CDR3 is TGTGCCAGCAGTGGTTGGGACAGGGCTTCCCACGAGCAGTACTTC.

At least ten counts were recorded for this clonotype. The chain employs TRBV13 and TRBJ1-2, with D possibly matching TRBD1 (5 bases). CDR3 length: 16 amino acids. V lost 5 bases, J lost 0 bases, and 16 bases lay in between. CDR1 and CDR2 from the germline V gene are PRHDT and FYEKMQ (reference sequence). The CDR3 DNA is TGTGCCAGCAGCCCCCCGTCGACAGCCTCTAACTATGGCTACACCTTC. This gives the protein CASSPPSTASNYGYTF.

This clonotype was recorded only once. The V and J genes are TRBV6-1 and TRBJ1-1, with 9 bases identical to TRBD1. This CDR3 region has 14 residues. Germline V CDR1 and CDR2: MNHNS, SASEGT. V lost 6 bases, J lost 6 bases, and 8 bases stayed unmatched. CDR3 coding DNA: TGTGCCAGCAGGCTACCACAGGGGGCCGCTGAAGCTTTCTTT. Translation gives CASRLPQGAAEAFF.

The table lists this clonotype with many counts. The V and J genes are TRBV7-9 and TRBJ1-3, with D perhaps matching TRBD1 (6 bases). V shed 5 bases and J shed 0 bases, with 11 bases lying between them. This CDR3 contains 15 residues. CDR1 is SEHNR, CDR2 FQNEAQ, per germline (reference sequence). CDR3 coding DNA: TGTGCCAGCAGCCCCGGACAGCTCTCTGGAAACACCATATATTTT. Translation gives CASSPGQLSGNTIYF.

The chain employs TRBV13 and TRBJ2-4; D unresolved. V dropped 2 bases and J dropped 1 base, with 6 bases sitting between them. This CDR3 comprises 14 residues. CDR1 PRHDT and CDR2 FYEKMQ come from the germline V gene (reference sequence). The CDR3 is CASSLRAAKNIQYF. CDR3 DNA sequence: TGTGCCAGCAGCTTAAGGGCGGCCAAAAACATTCAGTACTTC.

Comments on this clonotype: A read error may explain this, as a much larger clone is one base away. The chain has TRBV28 and TRBJ1-1, with D uncertain. This CDR3 has 15 amino acids. The V gene lost 8 bases and the J gene lost 0 bases, with 16 bases spanning the gap. The germline gives CDR1 MDHEN, CDR2 SYDVKM. The CDR3 region has the DNA TGTGCCAGCGGTTCCTACGACACGTTGAACACTGAAGCTTTCTTT. Protein sequence: CASGSYDTLNTEAFF.

This clonotype was counted only a few times. The chain is built from TRBV20-1 and TRBJ1-2, with D uncertain. The CDR3 sequence is 17 residues long. With 1 base removed from V and 2 bases from J, the gap between germline ends came to 20 bases. Germline lookup yields CDR1 DFQATT and CDR2 SNEGSKA (reference sequence). The CDR3 sequence: CSARAYASHRENYGYTF. Written as DNA, the CDR3 is TGCAGTGCTAGAGCATACGCAAGCCACCGAGAAAACTATGGCTACACCTTC.

This clonotype was seen ten or more times. The chain carries TRBV7-8 and TRBJ2-1, with D perhaps matching TRBD2 (6 bases). The CDR3 is 14 amino acids. Trimming removed 0 bases from V and 12 bases from J, with 15 bases in between. Germline loops: CDR1 SGHVS, CDR2 FQNEAQ. Written as DNA, the CDR3 is TGTGCCAGCAGCTTAGCGCCGGGAGAAGGCCGGCAGTTCTTC. It translates to CASSLAPGEGRQFF.

This clonotype was seen repeatedly, ten times or more. CDR3 sequence (DNA): TGTGCCAGCCAATCCGGGGAGCTGTTTTTT. Translated, it gives CASQSGELFF. This chain uses TRBV12-3 or TRBV12-4 with TRBJ2-2; D unclear. Trimming stripped 8 bases from V and 6 bases from J, with 4 bases between. The length of the CDR3 is 10 residues.

This clonotype was observed once. An end of the junction differs from the germline gene, which may be a read error. The genes are TRBV19 and TRBJ1-1; D not resolved. The CDR3 totals 14 residues. Germline loops: CDR1 LNHDA, CDR2 SQIVND (reference sequence). The chain's CDR3 is CTSSITGLNTEAFF. Here the CDR3 DNA reads TGTACCAGTAGTATTACTGGGCTGAACACTGAAGCTTTCTTT.